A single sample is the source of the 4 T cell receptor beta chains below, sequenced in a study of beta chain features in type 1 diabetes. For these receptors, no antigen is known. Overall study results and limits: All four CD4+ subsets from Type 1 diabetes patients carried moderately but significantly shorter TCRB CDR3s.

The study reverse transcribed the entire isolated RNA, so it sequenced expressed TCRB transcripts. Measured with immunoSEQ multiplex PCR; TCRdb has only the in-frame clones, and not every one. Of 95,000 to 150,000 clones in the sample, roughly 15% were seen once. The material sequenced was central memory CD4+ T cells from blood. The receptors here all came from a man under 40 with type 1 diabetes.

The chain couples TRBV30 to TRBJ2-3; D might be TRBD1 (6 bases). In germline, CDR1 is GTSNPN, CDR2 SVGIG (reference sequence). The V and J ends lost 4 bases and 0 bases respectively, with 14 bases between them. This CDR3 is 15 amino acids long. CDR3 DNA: TGTGCCTGGAAGGGGCCAGGGGCGAGCACAGATACGCAGTATTTT. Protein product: CAWKGPGASTDTQYF.

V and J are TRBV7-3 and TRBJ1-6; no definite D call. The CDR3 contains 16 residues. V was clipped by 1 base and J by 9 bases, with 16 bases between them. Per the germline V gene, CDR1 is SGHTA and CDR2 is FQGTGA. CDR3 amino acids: CASSLRGMGEGSPLHF. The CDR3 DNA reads TGTGCCAGCAGCTTAAGGGGTATGGGTGAGGGTTCACCCCTCCACTTT. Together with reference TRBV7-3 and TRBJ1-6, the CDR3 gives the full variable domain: GAGVSQTPSNKVTEKGKYVELRCDPISGHTALYWYRQSLGQGPEFLIYFQGTGAADDSGLPNDRFFAVRPEGSVSTLKIQRTERGDSAVYLCASSLRGMGEGSPLHFGNGTRLTVT.

The CDR3 spells CSVVGHLDTEAFF. The CDR3 region has the DNA TGCAGCGTTGTCGGGCACTTGGACACTGAAGCTTTCTTT. The chain couples TRBV29-1 to TRBJ1-1, with D unresolved. The CDR3 loop spans 13 amino acids. The germline V gene encodes CDR1 SQVTM and CDR2 ANQGSEA. Trimming took off 4 bases at V and 3 bases at J, with 12 bases between the two ends.

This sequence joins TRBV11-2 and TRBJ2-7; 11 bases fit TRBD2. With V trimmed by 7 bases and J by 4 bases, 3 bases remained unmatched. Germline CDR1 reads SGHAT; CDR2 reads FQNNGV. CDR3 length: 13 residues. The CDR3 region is CASTTSGVYEQYF. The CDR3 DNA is TGTGCCAGCACGACTAGCGGGGTGTACGAGCAGTACTTC. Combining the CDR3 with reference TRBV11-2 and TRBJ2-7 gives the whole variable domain EAGVAQSPRYKIIEKRQSVAFWCNPISGHATLYWYQQILGQGPKLLIQFQNNGVVDDSQLPKDRFSAERLKGVDSTLKIQPAKLEDSAVYLCASTTSGVYEQYFGPGTRLTVT.